This TCR beta chain was captured in a study of radiotherapy plus CTLA-4 blockade in lung cancer (dated by TCRdb to 2017 to 2018). A note on the overall study: Among enrolled patients, 15% to 20% had an objective response and roughly 31% reached disease control.

A single count supports this clone. No cognate antigen has been identified for it. No base qualities exist here, and no much larger clone lies one base off it. The study evaluated CTLA-4 blockade (ipilimumab) given together with focal radiation therapy in patients who had chemo-refractory metastatic non-small-cell lung cancer. Results the study describes overall, beyond this receptor: After treatment with radiotherapy and ipilimumab, TCR clones that originated in tumors expanded in peripheral blood. The strongest predictors of response, as reported, were early dynamic changes in blood T cell clones along with a rise in serum interferon-beta after radiation.

The library was prepared using the immunoSEQ multiplex PCR assay. As stored in TCRdb, this immuneACCESS dataset retains in-frame rearrangements with V and J assigned. A fraction of the clones does not appear; measured against another copy, unresolved V genes explain less than half of the discrepancy, and the remainder lacks a known reason. Counted in this sample were tens of thousands of clones; about 79% of them appeared once. The ten biggest clones cover roughly a sixth of the sample. The sequence was collected from a human donor with non-small cell lung cancer that progressed on radiotherapy plus ipilimumab. The sequencing here drew on peripheral blood, taken from a patient treated with radiotherapy plus ipilimumab.

The sequenced DNA is TGTGCCAGCAGTTTGTCGCACAGTAACACTGAAGCTTTCTTT. This translates into CASSLSHSNTEAFF. This chain joins TRBV27 to TRBJ1-1; no D gene is confidently identified. The germline V gene (reference sequence) yields MNHEY for CDR1 and SMNVEV for CDR2. V loses 3 bases of germline sequence and J loses 2 bases, and the interval between the two ends is 10 bases. The cysteine opens and the phenylalanine closes a CDR3 of 14 amino acids. Only the CDR3 portion is preserved as DNA: 42 bases, with reading frame beginning at the first base.